This T cell receptor (beta chain) was profiled in a study of T cell repertoires in cytomegalovirus infection. Study-level information: Epitope selection comprised recently identified HLA-C-restricted CMV epitopes and well-studied HLA-B-restricted CMV epitopes. CMV infection and matching HLA type were both indicated by public TCR beta signatures. Overall study findings and caveats: CMV-specific HLA-C-restricted TCR beta clonotypes dominated the ex vivo response. People with CMV and the relevant HLA were identified by cumulative public TCR beta family frequency.

Trimming pared 8 bases from V and 4 bases from J, leaving 15 bases between. Germline CDR1 is SGHVS and CDR2 is FNYEAQ. The CDR3 has 14 residues. A remark on this clonotype: Its antigen remains unidentified.

TCRdb called the reads again in MiXCR, with one record for every CDR3 protein. The sample lists about half a million distinct CDR3 sequences, more than 30% occurring once. Sample: cultured PBMCs, taken from culture after CMV antigen stimulation. This sequence was found in a human donor in good health (CMV status not recorded). Some clones in this sample may be carry-over from other donors' samples. The J gene is TRBJ2-1, the V gene TRBV7-6, with D perhaps being TRBD1 or TRBD2 (7 bases each). The CDR3 sequence is CASVSGGGYNEQFF. CDR3 bases: TGTGCCAGCGTCTCAGGGGGAGGGTACAATGAGCAGTTCTTC.